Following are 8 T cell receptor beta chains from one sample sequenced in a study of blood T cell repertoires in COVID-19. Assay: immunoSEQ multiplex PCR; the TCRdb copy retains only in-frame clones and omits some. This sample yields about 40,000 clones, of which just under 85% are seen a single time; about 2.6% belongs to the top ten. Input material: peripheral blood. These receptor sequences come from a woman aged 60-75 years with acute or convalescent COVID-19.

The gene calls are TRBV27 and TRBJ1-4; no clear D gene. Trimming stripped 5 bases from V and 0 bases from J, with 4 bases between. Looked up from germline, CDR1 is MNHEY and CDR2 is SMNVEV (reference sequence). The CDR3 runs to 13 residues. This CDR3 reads CASSIATNEKLFF. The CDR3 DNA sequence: TGTGCCAGCAGTATCGCAACTAATGAAAAACTGTTTTTT.

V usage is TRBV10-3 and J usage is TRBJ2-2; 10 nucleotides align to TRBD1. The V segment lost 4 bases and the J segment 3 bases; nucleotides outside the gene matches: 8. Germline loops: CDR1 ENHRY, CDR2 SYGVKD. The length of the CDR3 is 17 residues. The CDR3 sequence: CAISAIWTGGHTGELFF. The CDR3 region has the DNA TGTGCCATCAGTGCTATATGGACAGGGGGTCACACCGGGGAGCTGTTTTTT.

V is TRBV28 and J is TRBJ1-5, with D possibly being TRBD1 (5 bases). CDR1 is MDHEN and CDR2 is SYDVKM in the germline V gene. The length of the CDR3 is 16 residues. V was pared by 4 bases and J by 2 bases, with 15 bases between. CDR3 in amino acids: CASSSIGAGGNQPQHF. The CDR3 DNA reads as TGTGCCAGCAGTTCGATAGGGGCGGGGGGCAATCAGCCCCAGCATTTT.

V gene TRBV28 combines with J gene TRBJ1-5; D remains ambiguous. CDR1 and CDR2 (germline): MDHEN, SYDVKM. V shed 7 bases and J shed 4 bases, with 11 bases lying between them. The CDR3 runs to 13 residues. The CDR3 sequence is CASTRGPNQPQHF. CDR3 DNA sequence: TGTGCCAGCACACGAGGGCCTAATCAGCCCCAGCATTTT.

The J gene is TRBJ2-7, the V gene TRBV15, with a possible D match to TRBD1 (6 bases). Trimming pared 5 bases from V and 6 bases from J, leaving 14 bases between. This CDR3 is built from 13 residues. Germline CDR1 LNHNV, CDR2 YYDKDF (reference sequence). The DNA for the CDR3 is TGTGCCACCAGCGCCCGCAGGGGTGGCGAGCAGTACTTC. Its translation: CATSARRGGEQYF.

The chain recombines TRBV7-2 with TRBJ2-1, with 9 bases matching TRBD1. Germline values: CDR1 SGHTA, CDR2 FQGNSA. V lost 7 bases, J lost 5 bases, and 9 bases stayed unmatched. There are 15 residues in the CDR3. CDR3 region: CASTQTRTGDNEQFF. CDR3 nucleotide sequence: TGTGCCAGCACCCAGACTAGGACAGGGGACAATGAGCAGTTCTTC.

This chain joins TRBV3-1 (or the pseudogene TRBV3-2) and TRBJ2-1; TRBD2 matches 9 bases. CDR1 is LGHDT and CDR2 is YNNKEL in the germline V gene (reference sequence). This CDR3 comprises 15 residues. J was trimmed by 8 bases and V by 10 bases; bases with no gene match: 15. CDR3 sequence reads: CATSRGGRAVYEQFF. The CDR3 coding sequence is TGTGCCACCTCAAGGGGCGGGAGGGCCGTTTATGAGCAGTTCTTC.

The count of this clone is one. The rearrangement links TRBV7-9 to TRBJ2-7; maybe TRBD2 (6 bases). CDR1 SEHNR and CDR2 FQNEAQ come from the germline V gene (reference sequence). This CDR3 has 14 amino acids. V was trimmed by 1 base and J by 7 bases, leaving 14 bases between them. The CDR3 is CASSLVGTPREQYF. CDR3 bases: TGTGCCAGCAGCTTAGTGGGGACTCCACGGGAGCAGTACTTC.